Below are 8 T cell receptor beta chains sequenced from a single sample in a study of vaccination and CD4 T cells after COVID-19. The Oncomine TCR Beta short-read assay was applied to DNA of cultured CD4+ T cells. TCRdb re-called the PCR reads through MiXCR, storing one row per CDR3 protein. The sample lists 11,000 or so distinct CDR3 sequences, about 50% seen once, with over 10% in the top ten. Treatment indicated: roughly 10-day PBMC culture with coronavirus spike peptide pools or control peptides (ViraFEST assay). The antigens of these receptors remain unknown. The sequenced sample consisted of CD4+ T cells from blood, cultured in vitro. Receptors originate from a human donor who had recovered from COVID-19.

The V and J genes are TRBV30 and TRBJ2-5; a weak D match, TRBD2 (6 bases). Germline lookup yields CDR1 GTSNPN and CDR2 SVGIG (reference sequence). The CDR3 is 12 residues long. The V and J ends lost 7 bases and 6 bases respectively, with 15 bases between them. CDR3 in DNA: TGTGCCTTATATGGGGGGTTGCAGACCCAGTACTTC. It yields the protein CALYGGLQTQYF.

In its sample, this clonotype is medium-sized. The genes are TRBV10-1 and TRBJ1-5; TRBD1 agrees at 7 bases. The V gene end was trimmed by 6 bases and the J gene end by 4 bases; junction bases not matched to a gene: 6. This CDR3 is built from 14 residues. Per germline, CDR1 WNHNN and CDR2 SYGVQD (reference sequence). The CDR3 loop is CASRDRDENQPQHF. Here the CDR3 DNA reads TGCGCCAGCAGAGACAGGGATGAAAATCAGCCCCAGCATTTT.

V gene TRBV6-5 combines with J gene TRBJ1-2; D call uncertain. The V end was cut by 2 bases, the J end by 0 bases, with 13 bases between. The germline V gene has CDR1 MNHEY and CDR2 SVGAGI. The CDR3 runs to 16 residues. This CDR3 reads CASSYGRNQANYGYTF. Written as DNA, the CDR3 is TGTGCCAGCAGTTACGGCAGGAACCAAGCTAACTATGGCTACACCTTC.

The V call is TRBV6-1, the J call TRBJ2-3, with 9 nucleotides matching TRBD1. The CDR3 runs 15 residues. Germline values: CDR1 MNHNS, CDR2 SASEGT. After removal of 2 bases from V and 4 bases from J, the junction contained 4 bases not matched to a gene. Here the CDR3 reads CASSERTGGADTQYF. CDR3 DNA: TGTGCCAGCAGTGAACGTACAGGGGGCGCAGATACGCAGTATTTT.

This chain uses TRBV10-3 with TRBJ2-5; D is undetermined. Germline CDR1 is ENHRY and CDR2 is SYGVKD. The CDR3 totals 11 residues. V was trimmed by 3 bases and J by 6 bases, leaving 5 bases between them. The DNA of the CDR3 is TGTGCCATCAGTGATAGCAAGACCCAGTACTTC. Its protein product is CAISDSKTQYF.

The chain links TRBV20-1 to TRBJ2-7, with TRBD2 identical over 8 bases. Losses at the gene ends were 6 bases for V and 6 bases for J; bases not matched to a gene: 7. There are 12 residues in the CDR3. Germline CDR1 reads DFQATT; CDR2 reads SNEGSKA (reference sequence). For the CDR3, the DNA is TGCAGTGCAAAGCCGGGACTAGTCGAGCAGTACTTC. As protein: CSAKPGLVEQYF.

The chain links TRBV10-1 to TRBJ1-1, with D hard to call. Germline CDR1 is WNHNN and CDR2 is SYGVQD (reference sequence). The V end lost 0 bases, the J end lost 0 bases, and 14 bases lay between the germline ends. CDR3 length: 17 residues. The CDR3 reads CASSESGKRTVNTEAFF. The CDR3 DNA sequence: TGCGCCAGCAGTGAGTCAGGGAAACGGACGGTGAACACTGAAGCTTTCTTT.

The CDR3 spells CASSLDSGVGKLFF. CDR3 DNA: TGTGCCAGCAGCTTAGATAGTGGGGTCGGAAAACTGTTTTTT. The chain couples TRBV11-2 to TRBJ1-4; D uncertain. The ends were cut back, 0 bases at V and 10 bases at J, with 12 bases in the middle. This CDR3 has 14 amino acids. CDR1 and CDR2 from the germline V gene are SGHAT and FQNNGV.